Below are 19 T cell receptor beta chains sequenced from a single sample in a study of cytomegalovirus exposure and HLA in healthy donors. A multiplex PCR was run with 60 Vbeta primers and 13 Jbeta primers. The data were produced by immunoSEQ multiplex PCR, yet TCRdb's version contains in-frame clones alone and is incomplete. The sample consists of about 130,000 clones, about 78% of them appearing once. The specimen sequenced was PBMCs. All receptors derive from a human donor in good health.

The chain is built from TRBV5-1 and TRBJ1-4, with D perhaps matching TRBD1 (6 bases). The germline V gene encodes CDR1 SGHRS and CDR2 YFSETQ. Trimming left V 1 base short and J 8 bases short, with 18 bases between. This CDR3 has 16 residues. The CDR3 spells CASSLLGTGIGEKLFF. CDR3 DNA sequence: TGCGCCAGCAGCTTGTTAGGTACAGGGATCGGGGAAAAACTGTTTTTT. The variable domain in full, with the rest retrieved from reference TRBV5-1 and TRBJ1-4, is KAGVTQTPRYLIKTRGQQVTLSCSPISGHRSVSWYQQTPGQGLQFLFEYFSETQRNKGNFPGRFSGRQFSNSRSEMNVSTLELGDSALYLCASSLLGTGIGEKLFFGSGTQLSVL.

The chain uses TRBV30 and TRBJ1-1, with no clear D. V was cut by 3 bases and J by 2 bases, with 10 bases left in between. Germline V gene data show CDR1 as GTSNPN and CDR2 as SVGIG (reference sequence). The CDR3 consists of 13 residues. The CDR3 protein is CAWRPTTNTEAFF. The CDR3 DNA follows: TGTGCCTGGAGACCGACAACAAACACTGAAGCTTTCTTT.

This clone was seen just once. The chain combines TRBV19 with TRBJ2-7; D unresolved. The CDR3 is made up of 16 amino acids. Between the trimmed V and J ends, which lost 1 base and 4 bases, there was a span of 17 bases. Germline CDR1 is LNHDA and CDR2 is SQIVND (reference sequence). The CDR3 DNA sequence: TGTGCCAGTAGTATAGTTGCTACCCGAGCATTTTACGAGCAGTACTTC. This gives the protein CASSIVATRAFYEQYF.

In DNA form, the CDR3 reads TGTGCCAGCAGCTTAGTTTCGGGACAGGGACATGGCTACACCTTC. This translates into CASSLVSGQGHGYTF. The chain has TRBV7-2 and TRBJ1-2; 9 nucleotides agree with TRBD1. CDR1 SGHTA and CDR2 FQGNSA come from the germline V gene. V lost 1 base, J lost 6 bases, and 6 bases stayed unmatched. CDR3 size: 15 residues. Supplemented by reference TRBV7-2 and TRBJ1-2, the full variable domain reads GAGVSQSPSNKVTEKGKDVELRCDPISGHTALYWYRQSLGQGLEFLIYFQGNSAPDKSGLPSDRFSAERTGGSVSTLTIQRTQQEDSAVYLCASSLVSGQGHGYTFGSGTRLTVV.

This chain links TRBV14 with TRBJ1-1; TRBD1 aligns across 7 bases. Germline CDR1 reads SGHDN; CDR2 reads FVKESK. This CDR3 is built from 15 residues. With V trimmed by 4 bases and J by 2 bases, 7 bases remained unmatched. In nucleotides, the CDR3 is TGTGCCAGCAGCCCCCGGTACAGGGGCAACACTGAAGCTTTCTTT. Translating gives CASSPRYRGNTEAFF. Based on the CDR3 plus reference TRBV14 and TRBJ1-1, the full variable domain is EAGVTQFPSHSVIEKGQTVTLRCDPISGHDNLYWYRRVMGKEIKFLLHFVKESKQDESGMPNNRFLAERTGGTYSTLKVQPAELEDSGVYFCASSPRYRGNTEAFFGQGTRLTVV.

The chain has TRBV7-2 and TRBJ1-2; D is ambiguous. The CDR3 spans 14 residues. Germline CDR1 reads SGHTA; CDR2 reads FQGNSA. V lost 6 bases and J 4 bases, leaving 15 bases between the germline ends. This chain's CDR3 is CASSPVFAGYGYTF. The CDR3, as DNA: TGTGCCAGCAGTCCCGTCTTTGCGGGCTATGGCTACACCTTC.

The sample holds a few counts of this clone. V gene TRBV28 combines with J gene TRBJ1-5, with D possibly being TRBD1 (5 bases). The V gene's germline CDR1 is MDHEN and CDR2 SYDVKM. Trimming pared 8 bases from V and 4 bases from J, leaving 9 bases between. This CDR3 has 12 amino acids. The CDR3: CASGSGNQPQHF. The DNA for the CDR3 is TGTGCCAGCGGGTCAGGGAATCAGCCCCAGCATTTT.

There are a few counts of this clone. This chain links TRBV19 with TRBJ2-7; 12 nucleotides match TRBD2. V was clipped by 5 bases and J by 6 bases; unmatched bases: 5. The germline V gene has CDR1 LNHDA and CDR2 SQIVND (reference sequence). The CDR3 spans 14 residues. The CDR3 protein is CASSLGLAGVEQYF. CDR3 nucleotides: TGTGCCAGTAGTCTGGGACTAGCGGGCGTCGAGCAGTACTTC.

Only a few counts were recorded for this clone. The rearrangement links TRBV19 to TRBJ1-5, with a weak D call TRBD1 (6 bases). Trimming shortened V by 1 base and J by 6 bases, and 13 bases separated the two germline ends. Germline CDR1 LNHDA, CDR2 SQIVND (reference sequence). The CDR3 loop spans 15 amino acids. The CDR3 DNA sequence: TGTGCCAGTAGTATAGTGGACAGTGAACGTCAGCCCCAGCATTTT. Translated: CASSIVDSERQPQHF.

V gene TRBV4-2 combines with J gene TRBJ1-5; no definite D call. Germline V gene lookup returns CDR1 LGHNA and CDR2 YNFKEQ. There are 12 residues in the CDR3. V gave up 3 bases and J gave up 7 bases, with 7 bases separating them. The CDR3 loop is CASSHENQPQHF. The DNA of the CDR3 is TGTGCCAGCAGCCATGAGAACCAGCCCCAGCATTTT.

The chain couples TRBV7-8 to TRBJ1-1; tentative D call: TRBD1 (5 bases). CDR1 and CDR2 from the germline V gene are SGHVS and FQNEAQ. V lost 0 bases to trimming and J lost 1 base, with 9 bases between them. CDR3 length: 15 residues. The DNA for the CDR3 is TGTGCCAGCAGCTTAGCGTTCGGGGGGAACACTGAAGCTTTCTTT. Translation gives CASSLAFGGNTEAFF.

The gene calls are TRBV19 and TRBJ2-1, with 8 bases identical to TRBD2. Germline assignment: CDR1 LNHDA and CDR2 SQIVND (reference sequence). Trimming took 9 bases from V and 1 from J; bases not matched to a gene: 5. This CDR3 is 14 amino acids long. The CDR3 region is CASQRELSYNEQFF. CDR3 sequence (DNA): TGTGCCAGCCAGCGGGAGCTTTCCTACAATGAGCAGTTCTTC.

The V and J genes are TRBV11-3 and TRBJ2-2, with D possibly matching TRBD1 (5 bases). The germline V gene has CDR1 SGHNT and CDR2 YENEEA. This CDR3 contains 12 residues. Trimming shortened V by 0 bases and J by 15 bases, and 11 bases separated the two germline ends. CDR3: CASSLDQGLVFF. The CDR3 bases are TGTGCCAGCAGCTTAGACCAGGGCCTGGTGTTTTTT.

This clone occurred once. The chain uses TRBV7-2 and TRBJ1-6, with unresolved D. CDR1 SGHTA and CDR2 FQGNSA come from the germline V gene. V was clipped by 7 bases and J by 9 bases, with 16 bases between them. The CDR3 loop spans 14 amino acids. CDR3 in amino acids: CASNLTPGVSPLHF. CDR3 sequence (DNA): TGTGCCAGCAACCTCACTCCCGGGGTTTCACCCCTCCACTTT.

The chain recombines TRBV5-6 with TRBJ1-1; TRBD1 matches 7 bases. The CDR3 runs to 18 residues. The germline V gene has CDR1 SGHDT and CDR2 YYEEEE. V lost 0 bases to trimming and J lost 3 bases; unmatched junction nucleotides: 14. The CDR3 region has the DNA TGTGCCAGCAGCTTGGCGGTTTGGCAGGGGGTTGAGGACACTGAAGCTTTCTTT. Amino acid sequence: CASSLAVWQGVEDTEAFF.

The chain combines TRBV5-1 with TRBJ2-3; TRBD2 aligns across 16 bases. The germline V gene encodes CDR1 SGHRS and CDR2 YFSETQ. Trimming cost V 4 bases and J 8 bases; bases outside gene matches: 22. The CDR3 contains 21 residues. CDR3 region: CASSNHGTSGRAANAMGTQYF. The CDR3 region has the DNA TGCGCCAGCAGCAATCACGGGACTAGCGGGAGGGCCGCTAATGCTATGGGTACGCAGTATTTT.

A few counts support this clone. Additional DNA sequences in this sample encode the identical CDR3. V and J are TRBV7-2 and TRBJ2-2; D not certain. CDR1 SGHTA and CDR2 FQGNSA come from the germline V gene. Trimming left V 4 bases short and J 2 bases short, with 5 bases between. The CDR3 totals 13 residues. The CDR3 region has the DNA TGTGCCAGCAGCTGGCCCAACACCGGGGAGCTGTTTTTT. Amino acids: CASSWPNTGELFF. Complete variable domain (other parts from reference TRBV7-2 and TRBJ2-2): GAGVSQSPSNKVTEKGKDVELRCDPISGHTALYWYRQSLGQGLEFLIYFQGNSAPDKSGLPSDRFSAERTGGSVSTLTIQRTQQEDSAVYLCASSWPNTGELFFGEGSRLTVL.

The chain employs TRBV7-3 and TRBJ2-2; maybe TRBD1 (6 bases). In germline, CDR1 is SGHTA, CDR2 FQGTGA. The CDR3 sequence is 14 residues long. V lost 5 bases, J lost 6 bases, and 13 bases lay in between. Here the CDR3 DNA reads TGTGCCAGCAGCCGCAGGGGCGGAGCCGGGGAGCTGTTTTTT. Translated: CASSRRGGAGELFF.

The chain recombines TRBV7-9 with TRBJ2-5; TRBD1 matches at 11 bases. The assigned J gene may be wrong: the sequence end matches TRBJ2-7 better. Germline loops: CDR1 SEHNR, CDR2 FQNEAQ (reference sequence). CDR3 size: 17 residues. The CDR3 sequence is CASSLGEGTGGSYEQYF. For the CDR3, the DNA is TGTGCCAGCAGCTTAGGCGAGGGGACAGGGGGCTCCTACGAGCAGTACTTC.